This T cell receptor beta chain is from a study of beta chain features in type 1 diabetes. Overall study context: Cell yields, gender and age were comparable in patients and healthy donors. The samples had roughly 100,000,000 sorted cells examined in all. Study observations and caveats: When Type 1 diabetes patients were examined, their TCRB CDR3s proved moderately but significantly shorter in all four CD4+ subsets. At VDJ recombination sites, type 1 diabetes patients had fewer insertions and more deleted nucleotides.

Every bit of the isolated RNA underwent reverse transcription, so sequencing read expressed TCRB transcripts. TCRdb keeps only in-frame clones here, not all; method: immunoSEQ multiplex PCR. The repertoire has about 330,000 clones, approximately 10% of them found once; the top ten carry 0.015%. For this clone: Its specificity is unknown.

The germline V gene has CDR1 SQVTM and CDR2 ANQGSEA. The trim removed 4 bases at V and 0 bases at J, leaving 8 bases unmatched. The CDR3 has 17 residues. Sample: naive CD4+ T cells from blood. This chain uses TRBV29-1 with TRBJ2-1, with 11 bases aligning to TRBD2. This clonotype was obtained from a woman aged 25 to 39 in good health. CDR3 amino acids: CSVVGLAGTSSYNEQFF. The CDR3 DNA reads TGCAGCGTTGTCGGACTAGCGGGCACTAGCTCCTACAATGAGCAGTTCTTC.